The present T cell receptor (beta chain) was sequenced within a study of blood T cell repertoires in COVID-19. Overall study: The study drew acute and convalescent COVID-19 samples from the United States, Italy and Spain. PBMCs, B-cell-depleted T cells, or T cells were the source of the cDNA or gDNA that made up the material.

There are 13 residues in the CDR3. Trimming removed 1 base from V and 10 bases from J, with 13 bases in between. In the authors' methods: By means of reference gene primer amplification, nucleated cell counts were estimated. Profiled with immunoSEQ multiplex PCR; TCRdb holds only in-frame clones, not every one. V, J and clone size were drawn from that table, and D and trimming were deduced from the DNA. The sample records around 300,000 clones, roughly 90% being singletons. Seattle participants joined during active infection and were tracked over time. The TCR was taken from a woman in her 30s with COVID-19, enrolled during active disease. The sequencing sample was made of peripheral blood. The V and J genes are TRBV12-3 or TRBV12-4 and TRBJ1-1; D is uncertain. In DNA form, the CDR3 reads TGTGCCAGCAGTTTAGAGAGGGTAGGGAGAGCTTTCTTT. Its protein is CASSLERVGRAFF.